The next 29 T cell receptor beta chains were all read from a single sample in a study of somatic mutations in cytotoxic T cells in rheumatoid arthritis. Assay: immunoSEQ multiplex PCR; the TCRdb copy retains only in-frame clones and omits some. Here the sample spans 15,000 to 20,000 clones, more than 65% being singletons. Sequenced sample: CD8+ T cells sorted from blood. Receptors were obtained from an adult with rheumatoid arthritis.

V gene TRBV14 combines with J gene TRBJ2-3, with D uncertain. Per germline, CDR1 SGHDN and CDR2 FVKESK. This CDR3 contains 17 residues. Trimming took off 0 bases at V and 2 bases at J, with 15 bases between the two ends. CDR3 loop: CASSQEGYDSFTDTQYF. The CDR3 DNA sequence: TGTGCCAGCAGCCAAGAGGGATACGACTCATTCACAGATACGCAGTATTTT.

There are a few counts of this clone. CDR3 protein: CASTEAGGGNEQFF. CDR3 bases: TGCGCCAGCACTGAAGCGGGAGGGGGCAATGAGCAGTTCTTC. This chain connects TRBV5-1 to TRBJ2-1, with TRBD2 matching 10 bases. CDR3 length: 14 amino acids. Losses at the gene ends were 6 bases for V and 6 bases for J; bases not matched to a gene: 6. Looked up from germline, CDR1 is SGHRS and CDR2 is YFSETQ. Variable domain in full (rest from reference TRBV5-1 and TRBJ2-1): KAGVTQTPRYLIKTRGQQVTLSCSPISGHRSVSWYQQTPGQGLQFLFEYFSETQRNKGNFPGRFSGRQFSNSRSEMNVSTLELGDSALYLCASTEAGGGNEQFFGPGTRLTVL.

The chain carries TRBV29-1 and TRBJ2-3; 8 nucleotides line up with TRBD2. V shed 1 base and J 9 bases; nucleotides not matched to a gene: 9. The CDR3 is 14 residues long. Germline lookup yields CDR1 SQVTM and CDR2 ANQGSEA. This chain's CDR3 is CSVEGGGSGTTQYF. Written as DNA, the CDR3 is TGCAGCGTTGAAGGGGGGGGTAGCGGGACAACGCAGTATTTT.

This clone was observed a few times. V is TRBV23-1 and J is TRBJ2-2; 9 bases align to TRBD1. TRBV23-1 is marked as an open reading frame, function uncertain. The ends lost 0 bases at V and 4 bases at J; junction bases unmatched: 3. CDR3 length: 16 residues. The DNA for the CDR3 is TGCGCCAGCAGTCAATCGAGGGACAGGGTCACCGGGGAGCTGTTTTTT. It translates to CASSQSRDRVTGELFF.

The V gene is TRBV11-1, the J gene TRBJ2-3; D unclear. The CDR3 extends over 15 amino acids. V shed 5 bases and J shed 3 bases, with 15 bases lying between them. The germline CDR1 and CDR2 sequences are SGHAT and FQDESV (reference sequence). The CDR3 nucleotides read TGTGCCAGCAGCCCAGAATATACCCTTACAGATACGCAGTATTTT. It is translated as CASSPEYTLTDTQYF.

J is TRBJ1-2 and V is TRBV29-1; D might be TRBD1 (5 bases). V gave up 0 bases and J gave up 2 bases, with 13 bases separating them. The germline V gene encodes CDR1 SQVTM and CDR2 ANQGSEA. The CDR3 runs 15 residues. For the CDR3, the DNA is TGCAGCGTTGAAGATGGGGGGGTGGTGAACTATGGCTACACCTTC. This codes for CSVEDGGVVNYGYTF.

J is TRBJ2-1 and V is TRBV7-2, with 9 bases matching TRBD1. V shed 3 bases, J shed 4 bases, and the junction held 1 base outside the gene matches. The CDR3 has 14 amino acids. Germline CDR1 is SGHTA and CDR2 is FQGNSA. The chain's CDR3 is CASSFGTGYNEQFF. The CDR3 region has the DNA TGTGCCAGCAGCTTTGGGACAGGGTACAATGAGCAGTTCTTC. Supplemented by reference TRBV7-2 and TRBJ2-1, the full variable domain reads GAGVSQSPSNKVTEKGKDVELRCDPISGHTALYWYRQSLGQGLEFLIYFQGNSAPDKSGLPSDRFSAERTGGSVSTLTIQRTQQEDSAVYLCASSFGTGYNEQFFGPGTRLTVL.

This clone is a singleton in its sample. The chain links TRBV5-6 to TRBJ1-2; no reliable D call. The V end lost 0 bases, the J end lost 8 bases, and 14 bases lay between the germline ends. The length of the CDR3 is 14 residues. Germline CDR1 and CDR2: SGHDT and YYEEEE. CDR3 residues: CASSLVRVLRGYTF. The CDR3 nucleotides are TGTGCCAGCAGCTTGGTGAGGGTGTTAAGGGGCTACACCTTC.

V and J are TRBV29-1 and TRBJ1-4; 7 nucleotides agree with TRBD1. The CDR3 has 13 residues. Trimming at V came to 6 bases and at J to 6 bases, leaving 7 bases not matched to a gene. Germline assignment: CDR1 SQVTM and CDR2 ANQGSEA. Here the CDR3 reads CSVADREYEKLFF. CDR3 nucleotides: TGCAGCGTGGCAGACAGGGAATATGAAAAACTGTTTTTT. Together with reference TRBV29-1 and TRBJ1-4, the CDR3 gives the full variable domain: SAVISQKPSRDICQRGTSLTIQCQVDSQVTMMFWYRQQPGQSLTLIATANQGSEATYESGFVIDKFPISRPNLTFSTLTVSNMSPEDSSIYLCSVADREYEKLFFGSGTQLSVL.

In this sample, this clone is large (0.1 to 1%). This chain joins TRBV27 and TRBJ1-2, with D perhaps TRBD1 (5 bases). V dropped 7 bases and J dropped 8 bases, with 23 bases sitting between them. The V gene's germline CDR1 is MNHEY and CDR2 SMNVEV (reference sequence). The CDR3 sequence is 15 residues long. Here the CDR3 DNA reads TGTGCCAGCACTGCCGGGACTCAGGCACTCTCGGGCTACACCTTC. This gives the protein CASTAGTQALSGYTF.

This rearrangement joins TRBV6-1 to TRBJ1-4; 10 bases line up with TRBD1. The CDR3 is 14 residues long. Germline CDR1 MNHNS, CDR2 SASEGT. Germline trimming cut 8 bases from V and 5 bases from J; bases unmatched to any gene: 5. CDR3 sequence: CASLEGQGNEKLFF. The CDR3 nucleotides read TGTGCCAGCTTGGAGGGACAGGGGAATGAAAAACTGTTTTTT.

CDR3 in amino acids: CASSSWLDGYTF. CDR3 bases: TGTGCCAGCAGCTCGTGGCTAGACGGCTACACCTTC. This chain links TRBV9 with TRBJ1-2; unclear D gene. The germline V and J ends were trimmed by 4 bases and 8 bases, with 12 bases remaining between them. The CDR3 extends over 12 amino acids. Looked up from germline, CDR1 is SGDLS and CDR2 is YYNGEE.

V gene TRBV4-2 combines with J gene TRBJ2-1; 14 positions agree with TRBD2. This CDR3 is built from 20 residues. From germline, CDR1 is LGHNA and CDR2 YNFKEQ. Trimming took 2 bases from V and 0 from J; bases not matched to a gene: 9. Written as DNA, the CDR3 is TGTGCCAGCAGCCAAATACCCGGGACTAGCGGGGGCGACTCCTACAATGAGCAGTTCTTC. Translated: CASSQIPGTSGGDSYNEQFF.

This clone was picked up one time. J is TRBJ2-5 and V is TRBV28; 9 bases are a match to TRBD1. This CDR3 region has 13 residues. Trimming at V came to 10 bases and at J to 2 bases, leaving 5 bases not matched to a gene. CDR1 and CDR2 from the germline V gene are MDHEN and SYDVKM. Written as DNA, the CDR3 is TGTGCCATCACACAGGGGGCACAAGAGACCCAGTACTTC. It specifies CAITQGAQETQYF.

This clone was counted once. The chain has TRBV7-8 and TRBJ2-1; 10 bases map to TRBD2. The germline CDR1 and CDR2 sequences are SGHVS and FQNEAQ. This CDR3 spans 15 amino acids. V was pared by 5 bases and J by 5 bases, with 6 bases of the junction left unmatched. The CDR3 nucleotides are TGTGCCAGCAGCATTAGCGGGAGGTATGACAATGAGCAGTTCTTC. This translates into CASSISGRYDNEQFF. Variable domain in full (rest from reference TRBV7-8 and TRBJ2-1): GAGVSQSPRYKVAKRGQDVALRCDPISGHVSLFWYQQALGQGPEFLTYFQNEAQLDKSGLPSDRFFAERPEGSVSTLKIQRTQQEDSAVYLCASSISGRYDNEQFFGPGTRLTVL.

This chain links TRBV7-6 with TRBJ1-2; unclear D gene. The CDR3 spans 15 residues. The V end lost 5 bases, the J end lost 6 bases, and 19 bases lay between the germline ends. Germline assignment: CDR1 SGHVS and CDR2 FNYEAQ. The DNA for the CDR3 is TGTGCCAGCAGCCCAGTCCCCTACAGAAATGATGGCTACACCTTC. Amino acid sequence: CASSPVPYRNDGYTF.

This chain joins TRBV11-2 and TRBJ2-1, with a tentative D call TRBD1 (6 bases). Trimming took 3 bases from V and 4 from J, leaving 13 bases between them. The CDR3 runs 15 residues. The germline V gene encodes CDR1 SGHAT and CDR2 FQNNGV. The DNA for the CDR3 is TGTGCCAGCAGCTTTGGACAGTACGGGTACAATGAGCAGTTCTTC. Its translation is CASSFGQYGYNEQFF.

V gene TRBV19 combines with J gene TRBJ2-1; the match to TRBD2 covers 13 bases. Germline V CDR1 and CDR2: LNHDA, SQIVND (reference sequence). V was clipped by 6 bases and J by 5 bases; unmatched bases: 16. The CDR3 totals 19 residues. CDR3 protein: CASSFGLAGAQPNHNEQFF. DNA for the CDR3: TGTGCCAGTAGCTTCGGACTAGCGGGGGCGCAACCCAATCACAATGAGCAGTTCTTC.

This clone has just one count. This chain joins TRBV27 and TRBJ1-6; D gene uncertain. From germline, CDR1 is MNHEY and CDR2 SMNVEV (reference sequence). Trimming cost V 6 bases and J 2 bases, with 11 bases left between them. There are 15 residues in the CDR3. CDR3 amino acids: CASSLLGPYNSPLHF. The CDR3, as DNA: TGTGCCAGCAGCCTCTTAGGACCCTATAATTCACCCCTCCACTTT.

The chain joins TRBV11-2 to TRBJ2-1, with D unresolved. Germline CDR1 SGHAT, CDR2 FQNNGV. The CDR3 has 18 amino acids. The ends were cut back, 1 base at V and 4 bases at J, with 20 bases in the middle. This CDR3 is CASSLGPGTSTLYNEQFF. CDR3 nucleotide sequence: TGTGCCAGCAGCTTAGGCCCCGGAACGAGCACCCTTTACAATGAGCAGTTCTTC.

This clone was counted once. This rearrangement joins TRBV10-3 to TRBJ2-5; TRBD1 aligns across 8 bases. CDR3 size: 14 residues. Germline CDR1 is ENHRY and CDR2 is SYGVKD. The CDR3 is CTLRGRGRRETQYF. CDR3 in DNA: TGTACCTTGCGCGGCAGGGGGCGAAGAGAGACCCAGTACTTC.

This clone was counted once. The chain has TRBV19 and TRBJ2-7; tentatively, D is TRBD1 (6 bases). V lost 5 bases to trimming and J lost 2 bases, with 13 bases between them. The CDR3 loop spans 14 amino acids. From germline, CDR1 is LNHDA and CDR2 SQIVND (reference sequence). The CDR3 DNA is TGTGCCAGTAGTCCCGGACAGATTACCTACGAGCAGTACTTC. It codes for CASSPGQITYEQYF.

V is TRBV9 and J is TRBJ2-1; the match to TRBD2 covers 13 bases. In germline, CDR1 is SGDLS, CDR2 YYNGEE. The CDR3 extends over 16 amino acids. Losses at the gene ends were 4 bases for V and 7 bases for J; bases not matched to a gene: 8. The CDR3 DNA follows: TGTGCCAGCAGCACCCGACTAGCGGGAGGACGGAATGAGCAGTTCTTC. It specifies CASSTRLAGGRNEQFF. The full variable domain, in which reference TRBV9 and TRBJ2-1 provide the parts outside the CDR3, is DSGVTQTPKHLITATGQRVTLRCSPRSGDLSVYWYQQSLDQGLQFLIQYYNGEERAKGNILERFSAQQFPDLHSELNLSSLELGDSALYFCASSTRLAGGRNEQFFGPGTRLTVL.

This clone was detected only a few times. The chain is built from TRBV9 and TRBJ2-5; 9 nucleotides line up with TRBD1. From germline, CDR1 is SGDLS and CDR2 YYNGEE. The CDR3 covers 16 residues. The J segment lost 1 base and the V segment lost 0 bases, leaving 4 bases of the junction unmatched. The CDR3 DNA reads as TGTGCCAGCAGCGTAGGGGGACAGGGCAGCCAAGAGACCCAGTACTTC. Amino acids: CASSVGGQGSQETQYF.

CDR3 coding DNA: TGTGCCAGCAGCTTGGGAGGGACAGGGTCCCTCTACGAGCAGTACTTC. This codes for CASSLGGTGSLYEQYF. The V call is TRBV7-6, the J call TRBJ2-7, with 9 bases identical to TRBD1. V lost 3 bases to trimming and J lost 3 bases; unmatched junction nucleotides: 9. The CDR3 contains 16 residues. From germline, CDR1 is SGHVS and CDR2 FNYEAQ.

The chain is built from TRBV27 and TRBJ1-2; 8 bases match TRBD1. V shed 5 bases and J 4 bases; nucleotides not matched to a gene: 9. From germline, CDR1 is MNHEY and CDR2 SMNVEV (reference sequence). The CDR3 runs 15 residues. The CDR3 region is CASSPRQGNAYGYTF. In DNA form, the CDR3 reads TGTGCCAGCAGTCCGCGACAGGGGAACGCCTATGGCTACACCTTC.

This chain links TRBV6-1 with TRBJ1-1; 7 positions agree with TRBD1. J lost 2 bases, V lost 11 bases, and 11 bases had no gene match. The CDR3 sequence is 14 residues long. CDR1 and CDR2 (germline): MNHNS, SASEGT. The CDR3 protein is CAGGARGRNTEAFF. CDR3 DNA sequence: TGTGCCGGGGGTGCGAGGGGGCGAAACACTGAAGCTTTCTTT.

The V call is TRBV15, the J call TRBJ2-7; maybe TRBD1 (5 bases). The germline CDR1 and CDR2 sequences are LNHNV and YYDKDF (reference sequence). Deletions cut 1 base from V and 4 bases from J, with 14 bases between. The CDR3 has 15 residues. The CDR3 DNA reads TGTGCCACCAGCAGAGGCAGGGTGTCAATTTACGAGCAGTACTTC. Its translation: CATSRGRVSIYEQYF.

This sequence joins TRBV2 and TRBJ2-7; TRBD1 agrees at 8 bases. Germline V gives CDR1 SNHLY, CDR2 FYNNEI. Trimming cost V 10 bases and J 1 base; bases outside gene matches: 6. The CDR3 extends over 13 amino acids. In DNA form, the CDR3 reads TGTGCCATTACGGACAGGGAATCCTACGAGCAGTACTTC. Translating gives CAITDRESYEQYF.